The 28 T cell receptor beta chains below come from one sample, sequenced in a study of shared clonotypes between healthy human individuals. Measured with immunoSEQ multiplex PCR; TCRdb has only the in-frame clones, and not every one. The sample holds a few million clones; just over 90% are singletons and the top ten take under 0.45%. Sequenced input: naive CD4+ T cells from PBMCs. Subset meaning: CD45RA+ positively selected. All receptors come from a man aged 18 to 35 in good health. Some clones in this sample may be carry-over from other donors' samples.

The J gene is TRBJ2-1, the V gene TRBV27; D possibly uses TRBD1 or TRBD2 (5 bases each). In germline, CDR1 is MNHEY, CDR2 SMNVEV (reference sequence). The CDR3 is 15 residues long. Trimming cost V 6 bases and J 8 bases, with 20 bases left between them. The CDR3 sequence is CASSETAVVPDEQFF. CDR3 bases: TGTGCCAGCAGCGAGACAGCGGTGGTCCCAGATGAGCAGTTCTTC.

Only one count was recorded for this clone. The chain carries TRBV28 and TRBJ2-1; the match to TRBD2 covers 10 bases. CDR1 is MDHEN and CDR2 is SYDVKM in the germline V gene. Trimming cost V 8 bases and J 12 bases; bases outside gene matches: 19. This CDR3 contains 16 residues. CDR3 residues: CASDYQAGGPRLGQFF. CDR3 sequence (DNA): TGTGCCAGCGATTACCAAGCGGGAGGGCCGAGGTTGGGGCAGTTCTTC. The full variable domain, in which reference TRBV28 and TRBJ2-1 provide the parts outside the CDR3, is DVKVTQSSRYLVKRTGEKVFLECVQDMDHENMFWYRQDPGLGLRLIYFSYDVKMKEKGDIPEGYSVSREKKERFSLILESASTNQTSMYLCASDYQAGGPRLGQFFGPGTRLTVL.

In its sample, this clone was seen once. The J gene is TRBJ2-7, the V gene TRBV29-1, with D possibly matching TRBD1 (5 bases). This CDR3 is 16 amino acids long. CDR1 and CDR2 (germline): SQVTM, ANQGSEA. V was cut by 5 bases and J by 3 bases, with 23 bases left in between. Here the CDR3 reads CSVSQGAREYLYEQYF. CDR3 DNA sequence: TGCAGCGTTTCCCAGGGTGCTAGAGAGTACCTCTACGAGCAGTACTTC.

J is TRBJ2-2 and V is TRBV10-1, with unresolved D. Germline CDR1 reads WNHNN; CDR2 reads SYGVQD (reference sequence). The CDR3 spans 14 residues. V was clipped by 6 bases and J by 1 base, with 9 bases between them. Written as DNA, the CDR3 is TGCGCCAGCAGGCCTGGGCGGAACACCGGGGAGCTGTTTTTT. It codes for CASRPGRNTGELFF.

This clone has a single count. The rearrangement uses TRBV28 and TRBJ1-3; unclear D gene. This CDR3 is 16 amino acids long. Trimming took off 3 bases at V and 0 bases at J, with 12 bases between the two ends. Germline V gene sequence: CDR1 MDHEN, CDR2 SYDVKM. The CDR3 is CASSLWTESSGNTIYF. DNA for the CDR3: TGTGCCAGCAGTTTGTGGACCGAGAGCTCTGGAAACACCATATATTTT. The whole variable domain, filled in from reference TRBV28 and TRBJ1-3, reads DVKVTQSSRYLVKRTGEKVFLECVQDMDHENMFWYRQDPGLGLRLIYFSYDVKMKEKGDIPEGYSVSREKKERFSLILESASTNQTSMYLCASSLWTESSGNTIYFGEGSWLTVV.

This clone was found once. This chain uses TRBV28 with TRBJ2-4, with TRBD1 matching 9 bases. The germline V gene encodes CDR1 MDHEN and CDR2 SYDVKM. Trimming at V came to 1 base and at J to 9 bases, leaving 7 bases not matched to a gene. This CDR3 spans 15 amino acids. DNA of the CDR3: TGTGCCAGCAGTTTATCCCAACAGGGGGCGAGCATTCAGTACTTC. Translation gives CASSLSQQGASIQYF.

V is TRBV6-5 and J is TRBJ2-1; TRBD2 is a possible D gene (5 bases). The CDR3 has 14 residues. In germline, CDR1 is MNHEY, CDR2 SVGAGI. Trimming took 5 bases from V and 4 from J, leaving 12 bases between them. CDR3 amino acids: CASSASGVYNEQFF. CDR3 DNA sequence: TGTGCCAGCAGTGCCTCCGGGGTATACAATGAGCAGTTCTTC.

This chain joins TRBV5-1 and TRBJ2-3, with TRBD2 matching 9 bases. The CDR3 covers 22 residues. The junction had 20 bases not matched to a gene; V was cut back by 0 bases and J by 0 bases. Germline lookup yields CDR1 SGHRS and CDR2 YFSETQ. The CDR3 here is CASSLGGSGSSKTLPSTDTQYF. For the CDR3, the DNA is TGCGCCAGCAGCTTGGGAGGTAGCGGGAGCTCGAAGACGCTCCCTAGCACAGATACGCAGTATTTT. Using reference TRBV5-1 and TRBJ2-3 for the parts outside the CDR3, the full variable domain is KAGVTQTPRYLIKTRGQQVTLSCSPISGHRSVSWYQQTPGQGLQFLFEYFSETQRNKGNFPGRFSGRQFSNSRSEMNVSTLELGDSALYLCASSLGGSGSSKTLPSTDTQYFGPGTRLTVL.

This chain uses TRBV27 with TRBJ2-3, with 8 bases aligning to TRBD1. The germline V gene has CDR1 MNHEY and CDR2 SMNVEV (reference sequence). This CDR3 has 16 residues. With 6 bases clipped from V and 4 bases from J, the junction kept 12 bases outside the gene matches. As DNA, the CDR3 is TGTGCCAGCAGGGGGACAGGTAGGGGAGGCGCAGATACGCAGTATTTT. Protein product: CASRGTGRGGADTQYF.

This CDR3 is CASASGQGLGTYGYTF. DNA of the CDR3: TGCGCCAGCGCCTCGGGACAGGGCCTGGGCACGTATGGCTACACCTTC. The chain recombines TRBV5-1 with TRBJ1-2; TRBD1 matches at 9 bases. This CDR3 has 16 residues. Germline V gives CDR1 SGHRS, CDR2 YFSETQ. Trimming cost V 7 bases and J 5 bases; bases outside gene matches: 15.

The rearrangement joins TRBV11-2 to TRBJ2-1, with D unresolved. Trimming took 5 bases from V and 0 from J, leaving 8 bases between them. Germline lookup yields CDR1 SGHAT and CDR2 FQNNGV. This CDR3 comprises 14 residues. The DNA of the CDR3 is TGTGCCAGCAGCGGGTGGAGCTCCTACAATGAGCAGTTCTTC. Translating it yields CASSGWSSYNEQFF.

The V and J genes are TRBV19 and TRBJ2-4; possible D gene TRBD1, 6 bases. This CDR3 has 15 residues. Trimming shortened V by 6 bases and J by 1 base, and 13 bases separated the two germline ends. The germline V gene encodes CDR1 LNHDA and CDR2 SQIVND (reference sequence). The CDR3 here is CASRTGLLAKNIQYF. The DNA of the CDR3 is TGTGCCAGTAGAACAGGGTTGTTGGCCAAAAACATTCAGTACTTC.

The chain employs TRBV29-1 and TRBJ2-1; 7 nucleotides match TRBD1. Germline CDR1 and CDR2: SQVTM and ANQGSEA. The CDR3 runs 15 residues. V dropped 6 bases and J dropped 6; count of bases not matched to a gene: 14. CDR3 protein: CSVEYRGKSGNEQFF. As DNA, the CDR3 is TGCAGCGTCGAATACAGGGGTAAAAGTGGCAATGAGCAGTTCTTC.

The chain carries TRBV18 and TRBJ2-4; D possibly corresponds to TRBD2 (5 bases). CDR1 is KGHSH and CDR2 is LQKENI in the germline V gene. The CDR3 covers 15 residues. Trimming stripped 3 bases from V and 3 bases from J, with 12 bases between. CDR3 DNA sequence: TGTGCCAGCTCACCTCCTTACGGAGGCAAAAACATTCAGTACTTC. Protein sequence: CASSPPYGGKNIQYF.

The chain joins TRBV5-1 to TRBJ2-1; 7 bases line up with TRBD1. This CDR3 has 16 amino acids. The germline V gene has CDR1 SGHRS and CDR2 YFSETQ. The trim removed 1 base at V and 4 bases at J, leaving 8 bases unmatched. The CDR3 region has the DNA TGCGCCAGCAGCTTGACCGGGACAGCAACATACAATGAGCAGTTCTTC. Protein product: CASSLTGTATYNEQFF.

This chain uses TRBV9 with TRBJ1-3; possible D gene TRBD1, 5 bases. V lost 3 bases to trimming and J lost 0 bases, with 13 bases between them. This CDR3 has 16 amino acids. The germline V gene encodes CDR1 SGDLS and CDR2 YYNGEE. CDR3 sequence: CASSAMSGASGNTIYF. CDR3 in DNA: TGTGCCAGCAGCGCCATGTCTGGGGCCTCTGGAAACACCATATATTTT.

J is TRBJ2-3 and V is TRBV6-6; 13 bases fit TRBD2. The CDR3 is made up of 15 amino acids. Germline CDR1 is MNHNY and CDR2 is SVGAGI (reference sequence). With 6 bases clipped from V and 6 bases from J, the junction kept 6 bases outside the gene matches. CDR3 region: CASSPGLAGMDTQYF. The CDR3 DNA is TGTGCCAGCAGCCCGGGACTAGCGGGAATGGATACGCAGTATTTT.

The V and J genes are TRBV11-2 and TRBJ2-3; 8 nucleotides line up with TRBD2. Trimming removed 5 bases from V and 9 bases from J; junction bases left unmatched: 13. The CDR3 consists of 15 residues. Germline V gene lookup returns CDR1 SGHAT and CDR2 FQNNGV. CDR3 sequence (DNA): TGTGCCAGCAGCCGTCCCAGCGGGAGTCTAGGAACGCAGTATTTT. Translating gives CASSRPSGSLGTQYF. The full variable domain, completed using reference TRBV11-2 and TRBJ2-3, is EAGVAQSPRYKIIEKRQSVAFWCNPISGHATLYWYQQILGQGPKLLIQFQNNGVVDDSQLPKDRFSAERLKGVDSTLKIQPAKLEDSAVYLCASSRPSGSLGTQYFGPGTRLTVL.

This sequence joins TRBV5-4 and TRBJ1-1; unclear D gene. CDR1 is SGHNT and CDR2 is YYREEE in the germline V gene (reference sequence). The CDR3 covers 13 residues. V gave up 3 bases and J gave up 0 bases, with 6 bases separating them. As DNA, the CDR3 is TGTGCCAGCAGCTCCGTCGTGAACACTGAAGCTTTCTTT. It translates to CASSSVVNTEAFF.

CDR3 DNA sequence: TGTGCCAGCAGTGTGGACAGGGCCTACAGGGCCTCCAATGAGCAGTTCTTC. It specifies CASSVDRAYRASNEQFF. This chain links TRBV6-1 with TRBJ2-1; 8 bases are a match to TRBD1. Per the germline V gene, CDR1 is MNHNS and CDR2 is SASEGT. V was clipped by 4 bases and J by 6 bases; unmatched bases: 14. The CDR3 is made up of 17 amino acids.

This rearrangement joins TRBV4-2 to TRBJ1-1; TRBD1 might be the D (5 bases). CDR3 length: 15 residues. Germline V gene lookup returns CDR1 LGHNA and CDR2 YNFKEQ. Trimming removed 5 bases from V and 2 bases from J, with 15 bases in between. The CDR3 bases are TGTGCCAGCAGCTCCCCCGGGGCAGCAAACACTGAAGCTTTCTTT. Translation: CASSSPGAANTEAFF.

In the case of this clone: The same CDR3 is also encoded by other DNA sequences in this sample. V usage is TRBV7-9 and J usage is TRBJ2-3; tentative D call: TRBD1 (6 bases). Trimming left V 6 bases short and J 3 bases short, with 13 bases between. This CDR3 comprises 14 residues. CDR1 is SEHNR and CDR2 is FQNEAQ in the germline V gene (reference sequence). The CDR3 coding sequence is TGTGCCAGCAGTCGAGACAGGTCAACAGATACGCAGTATTTT. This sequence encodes CASSRDRSTDTQYF.

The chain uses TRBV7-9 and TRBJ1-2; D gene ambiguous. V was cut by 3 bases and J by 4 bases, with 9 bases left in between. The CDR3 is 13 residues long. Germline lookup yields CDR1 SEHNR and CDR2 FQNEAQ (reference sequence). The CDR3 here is CASSLNVGYGYTF. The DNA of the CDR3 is TGTGCCAGCAGCTTGAACGTTGGCTATGGCTACACCTTC.

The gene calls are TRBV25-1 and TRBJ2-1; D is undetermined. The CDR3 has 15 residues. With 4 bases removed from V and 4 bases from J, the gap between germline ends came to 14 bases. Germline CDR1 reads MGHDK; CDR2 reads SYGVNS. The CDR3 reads CASSGTTTPYNEQFF. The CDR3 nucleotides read TGTGCCAGCAGTGGAACCACCACCCCTTACAATGAGCAGTTCTTC.

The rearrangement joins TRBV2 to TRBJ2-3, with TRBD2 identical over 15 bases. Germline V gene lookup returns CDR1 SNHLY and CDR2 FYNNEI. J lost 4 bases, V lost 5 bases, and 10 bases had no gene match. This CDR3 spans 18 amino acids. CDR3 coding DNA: TGTGCCAGCAGTCGGACTAGCGGGAGGGCCGGGGTTTCAGATACGCAGTATTTT. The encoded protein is CASSRTSGRAGVSDTQYF.

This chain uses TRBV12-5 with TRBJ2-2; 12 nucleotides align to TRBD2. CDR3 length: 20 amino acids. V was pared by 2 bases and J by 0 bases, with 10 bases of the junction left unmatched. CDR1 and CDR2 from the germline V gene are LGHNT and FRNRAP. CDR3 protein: CASGLIRTSGTTANTGELFF. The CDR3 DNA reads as TGTGCTAGTGGTTTGATTCGGACTAGCGGGACCACCGCGAACACCGGGGAGCTGTTTTTT.

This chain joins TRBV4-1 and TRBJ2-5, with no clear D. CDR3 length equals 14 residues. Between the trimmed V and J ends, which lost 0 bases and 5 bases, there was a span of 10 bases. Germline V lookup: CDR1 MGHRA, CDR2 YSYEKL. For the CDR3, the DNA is TGCGCCAGCAGCCAAGACGGCCCTAGGGAGACCCAGTACTTC. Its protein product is CASSQDGPRETQYF.

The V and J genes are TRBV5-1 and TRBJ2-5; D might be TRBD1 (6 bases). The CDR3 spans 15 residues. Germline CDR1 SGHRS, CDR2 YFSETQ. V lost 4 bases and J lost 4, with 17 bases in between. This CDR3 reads CASSTGHPGRETQYF. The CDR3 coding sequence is TGCGCCAGCAGCACAGGGCATCCCGGCCGAGAGACCCAGTACTTC.